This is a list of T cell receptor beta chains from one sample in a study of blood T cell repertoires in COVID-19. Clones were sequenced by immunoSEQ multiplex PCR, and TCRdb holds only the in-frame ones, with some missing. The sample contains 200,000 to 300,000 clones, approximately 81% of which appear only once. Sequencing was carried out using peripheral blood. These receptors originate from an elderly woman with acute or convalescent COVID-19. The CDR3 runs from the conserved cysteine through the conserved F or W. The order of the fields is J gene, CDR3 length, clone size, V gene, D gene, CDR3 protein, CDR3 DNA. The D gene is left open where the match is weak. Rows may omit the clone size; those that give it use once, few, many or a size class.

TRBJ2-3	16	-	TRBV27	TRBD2	CASRPSGGGGTDTQYF	TGTGCCAGCAGGCCTAGCGGGGGAGGGGGTACAGATACGCAGTATTTT
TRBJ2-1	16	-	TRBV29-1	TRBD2	CSVEPSGTSGVHEQFF	TGCAGCGTTGAACCCTCGGGGACTAGCGGGGTGCATGAGCAGTTCTTC
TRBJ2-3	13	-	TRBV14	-	CASSPLTVDTQYF	TGTGCCAGCAGCCCCTTGACAGTTGATACGCAGTATTTT
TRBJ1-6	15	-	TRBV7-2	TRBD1	CASSSRQGSNSPLHF	TGTGCCAGCAGCAGTCGACAGGGCTCTAATTCACCCCTCCACTTT
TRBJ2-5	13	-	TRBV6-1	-	CASSDRGWGTQYF	TGTGCCAGCAGTGACAGGGGCTGGGGGACCCAGTACTTC
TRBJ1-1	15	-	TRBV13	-	CASSLEAGGGTEAFF	TGTGCCAGCAGTCTAGAGGCCGGGGGAGGCACTGAAGCTTTCTTT
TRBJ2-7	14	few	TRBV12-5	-	CASAQGGHSYEQYF	TGTGCTAGTGCCCAAGGCGGGCACTCCTACGAGCAGTACTTC
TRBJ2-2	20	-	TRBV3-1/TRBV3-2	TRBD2	CASSQVTSGGQMKDTGELFF	TGTGCCAGCAGCCAAGTTACTAGCGGGGGGCAAATGAAGGACACCGGGGAGCTGTTTTTT
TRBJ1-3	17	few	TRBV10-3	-	CAISESRHSQSGNTIYF	TGTGCCATCAGTGAGTCAAGACACTCGCAATCTGGAAACACCATATATTTT
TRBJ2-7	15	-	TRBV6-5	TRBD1	CASHPWGGQGYEQYF	TGTGCCAGCCATCCATGGGGGGGACAGGGGTACGAGCAGTACTTC
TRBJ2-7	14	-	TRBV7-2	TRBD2	CASSPSGGDYEQYF	TGTGCCAGCAGCCCTAGCGGAGGGGACTACGAGCAGTACTTC
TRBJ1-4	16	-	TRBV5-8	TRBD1	CASSFTGANSGEKLFF	TGTGCCAGCAGCTTCACAGGGGCTAATTCGGGCGAAAAACTGTTTTTT
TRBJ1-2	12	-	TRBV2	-	CASSDREGGYTF	TGTGCCAGCAGTGACAGGGAGGGCGGCTACACCTTC
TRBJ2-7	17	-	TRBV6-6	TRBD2	CASSPLPIAGLYYEQYF	TGTGCCAGCAGTCCGCTTCCGATAGCGGGGCTCTACTACGAGCAGTACTTC
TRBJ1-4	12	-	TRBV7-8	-	CASSPGLEKLFF	TGTGCCAGCAGCCCAGGGCTTGAAAAACTGTTTTTT
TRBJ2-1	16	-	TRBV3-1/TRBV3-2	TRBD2	CASSQDLVAGDYEQFF	TGTGCCAGCAGCCAAGATCTAGTAGCGGGAGATTATGAGCAGTTCTTC
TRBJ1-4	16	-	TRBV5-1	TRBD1	CASSSGTGGLGEKLFF	TGCGCCAGCAGCAGCGGGACAGGGGGACTTGGTGAAAAACTGTTTTTT
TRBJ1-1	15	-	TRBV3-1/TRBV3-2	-	CASSLRTDQNTEAFF	TGTGCCAGCAGCCTTAGGACAGACCAAAACACTGAAGCTTTCTTT
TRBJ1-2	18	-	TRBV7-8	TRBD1	CASSFILGTGGLNYGYTF	TGTGCCAGCAGCTTTATCCTGGGGACAGGGGGCCTTAACTATGGCTACACCTTC
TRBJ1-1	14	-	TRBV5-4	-	CASRTQGQNTEAFF	TGTGCCAGCAGGACGCAGGGACAGAACACTGAAGCTTTCTTT
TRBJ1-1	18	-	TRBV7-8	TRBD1	CASSSNTGTGVGNTEAFF	TGTGCCAGCAGCTCTAACACAGGGACAGGGGTCGGGAACACTGAAGCTTTCTTT
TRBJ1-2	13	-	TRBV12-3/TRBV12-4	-	CATTTGTPYGYTF	TGTGCCACCACTACCGGGACACCCTACGGCTACACCTTC
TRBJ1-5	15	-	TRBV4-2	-	CASSQDRSGYQPQHF	TGTGCCAGCAGCCAAGATCGATCAGGGTACCAGCCCCAGCATTTT
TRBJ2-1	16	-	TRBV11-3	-	CASSFGFAGPRSEQFF	TGTGCCAGCAGCTTTGGTTTTGCAGGCCCCCGATCTGAGCAGTTCTTC
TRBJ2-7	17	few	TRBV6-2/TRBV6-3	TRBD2	CASSYRSGGFLSYEQYF	TGTGCCAGCAGTTACCGTAGCGGGGGGTTCCTCTCCTACGAGCAGTACTTC
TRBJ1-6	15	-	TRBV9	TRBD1	CASSVGRQGNSPLHF	TGTGCCAGCAGCGTAGGGAGACAGGGCAATTCACCCCTCCACTTT
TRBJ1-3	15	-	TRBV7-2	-	CASSLRGGGGNTIYF	TGTGCCAGCAGCTTAAGGGGAGGGGGTGGAAACACCATATATTTT
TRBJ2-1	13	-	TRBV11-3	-	CASSLHSSGEQFF	TGTGCCAGCAGCTTACATAGTTCTGGTGAGCAGTTCTTC
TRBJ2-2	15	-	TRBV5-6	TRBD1	CASSLFQGAGGELFF	TGTGCCAGCAGCTTGTTCCAGGGGGCGGGCGGGGAGCTGTTTTTT
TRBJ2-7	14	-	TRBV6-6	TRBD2	CASSYPPGGYEQYF	TGTGCCAGCAGTTACCCCCCCGGGGGGTACGAGCAGTACTTC
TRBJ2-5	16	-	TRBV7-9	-	CASSLAITGSQETQYF	TGTGCCAGCAGCTTAGCGATTACAGGGTCACAAGAGACCCAGTACTTC
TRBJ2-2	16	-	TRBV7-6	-	CASTLQGPSNTGELFF	TGTGCCAGCACCCTCCAGGGCCCATCGAACACCGGGGAGCTGTTTTTT
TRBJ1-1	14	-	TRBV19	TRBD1	CASMPGQVGTEAFF	TGTGCCAGTATGCCGGGACAGGTGGGCACTGAAGCTTTCTTT
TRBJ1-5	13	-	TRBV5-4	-	CASSLDTYQPQHF	TGTGCCAGCAGCTTGGACACCTATCAGCCCCAGCATTTT
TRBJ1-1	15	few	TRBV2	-	CASSEGQGRGTEAFF	TGTGCCAGCAGTGAAGGGCAGGGGAGGGGAACTGAAGCTTTCTTT
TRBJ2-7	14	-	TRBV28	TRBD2	CASSLGGTSYEQYF	TGTGCCAGCAGTTTGGGAGGGACCTCCTACGAGCAGTACTTC
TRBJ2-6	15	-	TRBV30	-	CAWSVLLTGANVLTF	TGTGCCTGGAGTGTACTCCTAACTGGGGCCAACGTCCTGACTTTC
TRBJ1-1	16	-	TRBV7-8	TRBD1	CASSLRGQGFSTEAFF	TGTGCCAGCAGCTTACGGGGACAGGGGTTTAGCACTGAAGCTTTCTTT
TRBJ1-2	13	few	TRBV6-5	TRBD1	CASSRDRRSGYTF	TGTGCCAGCAGTCGGGACAGGAGGTCTGGCTACACCTTC
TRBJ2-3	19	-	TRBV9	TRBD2	CASSVGPLSAGGNTDTQYF	TGTGCCAGCAGCGTAGGCCCTCTTTCCGCGGGAGGGAACACAGATACGCAGTATTTT
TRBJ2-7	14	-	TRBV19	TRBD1	CASSTGTGYGEQYF	TGTGCCAGTAGTACCGGGACAGGGTATGGCGAGCAGTACTTC
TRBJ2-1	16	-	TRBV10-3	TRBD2	CAISPILAGGHNEQFF	TGTGCCATCAGCCCTATACTAGCGGGGGGGCATAATGAGCAGTTCTTC
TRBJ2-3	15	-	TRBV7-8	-	CASSSLAATGDTQYF	TGTGCCAGCAGCTCCCTAGCCGCCACCGGTGATACGCAGTATTTT
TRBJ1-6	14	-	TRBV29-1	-	CSAQLGGLRSPLHF	TGCAGCGCCCAATTGGGGGGTTTAAGGTCACCCCTCCACTTT
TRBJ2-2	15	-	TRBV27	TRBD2	CASKGGRLNTGELFF	TGTGCCAGCAAGGGCGGGAGACTTAACACCGGGGAGCTGTTTTTT
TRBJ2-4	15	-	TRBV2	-	CASSITGNQQGIQYF	TGTGCCAGCAGTATCACAGGGAATCAGCAAGGCATTCAGTACTTC
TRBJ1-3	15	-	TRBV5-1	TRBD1	CASSLETGAGNTIYF	TGCGCCAGCAGCTTGGAGACAGGGGCTGGAAACACCATATATTTT
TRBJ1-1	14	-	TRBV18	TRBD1	CASSPRTGPTEAFF	TGTGCCAGCTCACCGAGGACAGGCCCCACTGAAGCTTTCTTT
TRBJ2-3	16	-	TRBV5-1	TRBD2	CASSSASSGGVDTQYF	TGCGCCAGCAGCTCGGCCTCTAGCGGGGGGGTCGATACGCAGTATTTT
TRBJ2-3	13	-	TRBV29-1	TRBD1	CSVGTGGSDTQYF	TGCAGCGTGGGGACAGGGGGCTCAGATACGCAGTATTTT
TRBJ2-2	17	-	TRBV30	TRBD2	CAWSPSWGRADTGELFF	TGTGCCTGGAGTCCGAGTTGGGGGAGGGCCGACACCGGGGAGCTGTTTTTT
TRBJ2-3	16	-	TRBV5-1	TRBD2	CASSLVAGVDTDTQYF	TGCGCCAGCAGCTTGGTTGCGGGGGTAGACACAGATACGCAGTATTTT
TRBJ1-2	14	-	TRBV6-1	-	CASSEGFRNYGYTF	TGTGCCAGCAGTGAAGGTTTCAGAAACTATGGCTACACCTTC
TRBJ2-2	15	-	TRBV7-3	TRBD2	CASSFGTSSPGELFF	TGTGCCAGCAGCTTCGGGACTAGCTCACCCGGGGAGCTGTTTTTT